The next 2 T cell receptor beta chains were all read from a single sample in a study of T cell clonotyping in hematopoietic cell transplantation. Assay: immunoSEQ multiplex PCR; the TCRdb copy retains only in-frame clones and omits some. Of about 4,400 clones detected, under 20% appear once; the ten largest clones hold around 20%. This specimen was PBMCs, taken 180 days after allogeneic stem cell transplant. These receptors were obtained from a male patient aged 18-29 years who had an allogeneic stem cell transplant, so the T cells may come from the graft donor. Some clones in this sample may be carry-over from other donors' samples.

Within the sample, this clone is medium-sized. The chain carries TRBV30 and TRBJ1-2; D ambiguous. The CDR3 is made up of 13 amino acids. V was clipped by 8 bases and J by 6 bases, with 19 bases between them. From germline, CDR1 is GTSNPN and CDR2 SVGIG (reference sequence). The CDR3 spells CAGRVWDRNGYTF. CDR3 in DNA: TGTGCCGGAAGGGTTTGGGATCGGAATGGCTACACCTTC.

V is TRBV30 and J is TRBJ2-5; 9 bases map to TRBD2. The germline CDR1 and CDR2 sequences are GTSNPN and SVGIG (reference sequence). The CDR3 is 14 amino acids. V lost 4 bases and J lost 1; bases outside the gene matches: 4. The CDR3 region has the DNA TGTGCCTGGATCCAGGGACTAGCCCAAGAGACCCAGTACTTC. It encodes CAWIQGLAQETQYF.